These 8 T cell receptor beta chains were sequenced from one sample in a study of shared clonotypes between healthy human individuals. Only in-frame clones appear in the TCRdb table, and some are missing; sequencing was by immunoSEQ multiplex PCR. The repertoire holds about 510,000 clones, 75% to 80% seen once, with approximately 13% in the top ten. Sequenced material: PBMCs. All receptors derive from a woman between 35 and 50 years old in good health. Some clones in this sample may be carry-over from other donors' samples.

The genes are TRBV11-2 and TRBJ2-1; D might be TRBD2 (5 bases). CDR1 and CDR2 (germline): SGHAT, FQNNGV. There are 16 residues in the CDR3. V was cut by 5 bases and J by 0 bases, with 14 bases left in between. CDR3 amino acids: CASSTTRGSSYNEQFF. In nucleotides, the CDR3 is TGTGCCAGCAGCACTACTAGAGGGAGCTCCTACAATGAGCAGTTCTTC. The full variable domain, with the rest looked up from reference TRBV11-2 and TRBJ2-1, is EAGVAQSPRYKIIEKRQSVAFWCNPISGHATLYWYQQILGQGPKLLIQFQNNGVVDDSQLPKDRFSAERLKGVDSTLKIQPAKLEDSAVYLCASSTTRGSSYNEQFFGPGTRLTVL.

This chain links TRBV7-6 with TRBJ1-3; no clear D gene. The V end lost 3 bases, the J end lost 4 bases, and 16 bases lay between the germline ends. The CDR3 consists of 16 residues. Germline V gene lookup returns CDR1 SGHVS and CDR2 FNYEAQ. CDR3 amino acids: CASSLRVAGPGNTIYF. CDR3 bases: TGTGCCAGCAGCTTGAGGGTAGCAGGACCCGGAAACACCATATATTTT.

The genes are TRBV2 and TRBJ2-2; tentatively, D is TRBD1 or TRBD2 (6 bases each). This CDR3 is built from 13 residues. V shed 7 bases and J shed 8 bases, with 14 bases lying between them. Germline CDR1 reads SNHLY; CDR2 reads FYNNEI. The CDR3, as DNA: TGTGCCAGCAATTTCGGGGGCGTGGGGGAGCTGTTTTTT. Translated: CASNFGGVGELFF. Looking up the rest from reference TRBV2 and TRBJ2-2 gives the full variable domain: EPEVTQTPSHQVTQMGQEVILRCVPISNHLYFYWYRQILGQKVEFLVSFYNNEISEKSEIFDDQFSVERPDGSNFTLKIRSTKLEDSAMYFCASNFGGVGELFFGEGSRLTVL.

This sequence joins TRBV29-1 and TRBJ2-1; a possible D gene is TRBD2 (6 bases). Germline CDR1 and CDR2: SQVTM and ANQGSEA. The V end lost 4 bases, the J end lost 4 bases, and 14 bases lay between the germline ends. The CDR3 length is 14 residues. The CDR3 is CSVVRGLQYNEQFF. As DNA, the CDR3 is TGCAGCGTTGTTAGGGGACTTCAGTACAATGAGCAGTTCTTC.

The CDR3 bases are TGTGCCAGCAGCTTGGGGACGGTTCCAGGGTCGACCTACGAGCAGTACTTC. It encodes CASSLGTVPGSTYEQYF. This rearrangement joins TRBV5-6 to TRBJ2-7; possibly TRBD1 for D (5 bases). The V end was cut by 0 bases, the J end by 2 bases, with 18 bases between. CDR1 and CDR2 from the germline V gene are SGHDT and YYEEEE. This CDR3 is built from 17 residues.

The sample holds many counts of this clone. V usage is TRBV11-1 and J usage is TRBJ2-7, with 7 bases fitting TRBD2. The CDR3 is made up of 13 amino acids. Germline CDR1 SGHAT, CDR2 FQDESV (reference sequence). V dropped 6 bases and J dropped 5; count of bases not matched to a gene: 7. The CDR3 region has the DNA TGTGCCAGCAGGGGCGGGAGTATGAACGAGCAGTACTTC. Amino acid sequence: CASRGGSMNEQYF.

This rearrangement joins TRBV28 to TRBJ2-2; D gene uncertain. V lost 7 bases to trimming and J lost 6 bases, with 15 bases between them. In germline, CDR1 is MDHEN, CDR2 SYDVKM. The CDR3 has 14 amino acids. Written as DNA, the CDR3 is TGTGCCAGCACGGGCTCACTTGTAGCCGGGGAGCTGTTTTTT. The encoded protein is CASTGSLVAGELFF.

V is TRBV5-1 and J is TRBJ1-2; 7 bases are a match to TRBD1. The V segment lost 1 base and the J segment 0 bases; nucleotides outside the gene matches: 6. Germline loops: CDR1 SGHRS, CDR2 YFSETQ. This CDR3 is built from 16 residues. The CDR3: CASSLSPGTANYGYTF. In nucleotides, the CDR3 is TGCGCCAGCAGCTTGAGCCCCGGGACAGCTAACTATGGCTACACCTTC.